Sequencing of this TCR beta chain was carried out in a study of T cell changes during pregnancy in multiple sclerosis. This CDR3 is built from 16 residues. Germline V gene sequence: CDR1 MNHEY, CDR2 SVGAGI. The V segment lost 3 bases and the J segment 6 bases; nucleotides outside the gene matches: 11. Sequencing used immunoSEQ multiplex PCR; TCRdb keeps in-frame clones, though not all of them. The sample lists roughly 90,000 clones, 91% seen once, with around 0.93% in the top ten. The sequence derives from a female donor with multiple sclerosis, enrolled in a pregnancy study. The chain uses TRBV6-5 and TRBJ2-5; 9 bases are a match to TRBD1. Specimen: peripheral blood, collected before pregnancy. CDR3: CASSYPSRQGGQTQYF. As DNA, the CDR3 is TGTGCCAGCAGTTATCCCTCCCGACAGGGGGGTCAGACCCAGTACTTC.